The subject of this entry is one T cell receptor (beta chain). No antigen is known for it. The sample originates from a study of early T cells in non-severe SARS-CoV-2 infection. Turning to the study itself: Sequencing targeted bulk RNA from unsorted whole blood, leaving chains unpaired.

General study results and limits: Private and CD4 specificities were missed by VDJdb matching, skewed to anti-spike CD8.

The CDR3 has 13 residues. V was trimmed by 3 bases and J by 7 bases, leaving 10 bases between them. Germline CDR1 MGHRA, CDR2 YSYEKL. Unique molecular identifiers (one per individual cDNA molecule) were attached. TCRdb reprocessed the 5' RACE reads with MiXCR, giving one entry per CDR3 protein. The repertoire includes roughly 100,000 distinct CDR3 sequences, around 12% of them detected once, and approximately 4% sits in the top ten. V usage is TRBV4-1 and J usage is TRBJ2-1; either TRBD1 or TRBD2 may fit D (5 bases each). This receptor was identified in an adult who was a healthcare worker with PCR-confirmed SARS-CoV-2 infection or an uninfected control (not recorded which). The source was whole blood, collected at baseline. The CDR3 DNA reads TGCGCCAGCAGCCAGTTTGAGGGGAATGAGCAGTTCTTC. Protein sequence: CASSQFEGNEQFF.